The clone carrying this TCR beta chain has ten or more counts. Its antigen is unknown. This specimen comes from a study of T cells in Graves' hyperthyroidism and ophthalmopathy. Amplification of TCR beta CDR3 regions used RNA as the template. HTBI primers were the set used in a first-round RT-PCR of the TCR CDR3. Each CDR3 protein is one row after TCRdb ran MiXCR on the multiplex PCR reads. The sample holds roughly 740,000 distinct CDR3 sequences, about 16% seen once. CDR1 is GTSNPN, CDR2 SVGIG, per germline (reference sequence). The CDR3 sequence is 12 residues long. Trimming took off 0 bases at V and 4 bases at J, with 5 bases between the two ends. Study-level results: Within blood appeared most thyroid clonotypes that had expanded above 0.001.

This clonotype was sampled from a man aged 18 to 35 with Graves' hyperthyroidism. The chain joins TRBV30 to TRBJ2-3; D gene unclear. The source material was blood. The CDR3 DNA sequence: TGTGCCTGGAGTGTAACGGCAGATACGCAGTATTTT. It translates to CAWSVTADTQYF.